This TCR beta chain was identified in a study of T cells in localized non-small cell lung cancer. Turning to this clone: Its antigen remains unidentified.

Measured with immunoSEQ multiplex PCR; TCRdb has only the in-frame clones, and not every one. The sample yields more than 25,000 clones, about 90% seen once. V was shortened by 4 bases and J by 8 bases, with 21 bases between the two germline ends. The CDR3 loop spans 16 amino acids. Germline loops: CDR1 WSHSY, CDR2 SAAADI. Study-wide results and caveats: The tumor had only one region sequenced, so heterogeneity remains possible. Uninvolved adjacent lung, not tumor, had the highest T cell clonality.

The rearrangement uses TRBV10-2 and TRBJ2-1; a weak D match, TRBD2 (5 bases). This receptor was identified in a man aged 35 to 69 with stage II lung adenocarcinoma. Source: PBMCs, taken before any cancer treatment. The CDR3 is CASSASGAPIPDEQFF. The CDR3 DNA follows: TGCGCCAGCAGTGCGAGCGGCGCGCCGATTCCAGATGAGCAGTTCTTC.